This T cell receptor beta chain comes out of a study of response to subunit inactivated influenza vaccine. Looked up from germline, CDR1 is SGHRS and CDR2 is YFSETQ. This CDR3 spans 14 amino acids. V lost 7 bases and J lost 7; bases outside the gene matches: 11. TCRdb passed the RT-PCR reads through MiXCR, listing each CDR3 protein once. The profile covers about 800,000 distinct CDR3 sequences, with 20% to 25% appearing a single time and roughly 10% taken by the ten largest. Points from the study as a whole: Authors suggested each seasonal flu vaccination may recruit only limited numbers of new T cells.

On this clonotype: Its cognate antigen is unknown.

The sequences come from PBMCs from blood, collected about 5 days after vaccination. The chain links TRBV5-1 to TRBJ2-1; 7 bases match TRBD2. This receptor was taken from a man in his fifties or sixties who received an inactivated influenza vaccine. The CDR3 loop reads CASGSGLVLNEQFF. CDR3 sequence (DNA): TGCGCCAGCGGTAGCGGGCTCGTCTTGAATGAGCAGTTCTTC. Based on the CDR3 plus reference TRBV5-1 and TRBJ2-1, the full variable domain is KAGVTQTPRYLIKTRGQQVTLSCSPISGHRSVSWYQQTPGQGLQFLFEYFSETQRNKGNFPGRFSGRQFSNSRSEMNVSTLELGDSALYLCASGSGLVLNEQFFGPGTRLTVL.